The 22 T cell receptor beta chains listed next were all sequenced from one sample in a study of cytomegalovirus exposure and HLA in healthy donors. With 60 Vbeta and 13 Jbeta primers, the PCR was carried out. Produced via immunoSEQ multiplex PCR; TCRdb's table is partial and in-frame only. The sample lists about 130,000 clones; approximately 80% were seen once. The sequenced sample consisted of PBMCs. All receptors come from a boy younger than 10 in good health and CMV-seronegative.

This clone was found once. The CDR3 sequence: CASSRRASNQPQHF. In DNA, the CDR3 is TGTGCCAGCAGTCGCAGGGCTAGCAATCAGCCCCAGCATTTT. The gene calls are TRBV6-5 and TRBJ1-5; D may be TRBD1 (5 bases). CDR3 length: 14 residues. V was pared by 5 bases and J by 0 bases, with 8 bases between. CDR1 MNHEY and CDR2 SVGAGI come from the germline V gene.

This clone was observed a handful of times. The chain carries TRBV7-3 and TRBJ2-3; 9 bases align to TRBD2. Germline CDR1 reads SGHTA; CDR2 reads FQGTGA. V gave up 4 bases and J gave up 5 bases; unmatched junction bases: 4. The CDR3 consists of 14 residues. This CDR3 reads CASSYSGGIDTQYF. CDR3 bases: TGTGCCAGCAGCTATAGCGGGGGTATAGATACGCAGTATTTT.

V usage is TRBV7-6 and J usage is TRBJ2-1, with D perhaps TRBD1 (6 bases). This CDR3 has 15 residues. Trimming took off 10 bases at V and 0 bases at J, with 16 bases between the two ends. Germline V CDR1 and CDR2: SGHVS, FNYEAQ. CDR3 nucleotide sequence: TGTGCCAACCAGGGGAGTCCGGGCTCCTACAATGAGCAGTTCTTC. It encodes CANQGSPGSYNEQFF.

J is TRBJ2-5 and V is TRBV5-1; 9 positions match TRBD2. There are 16 residues in the CDR3. V lost 3 bases, J lost 4 bases, and 10 bases stayed unmatched. Germline V gives CDR1 SGHRS, CDR2 YFSETQ. CDR3: CASSYPTGGRVETQYF. The CDR3 DNA reads as TGCGCCAGCAGCTACCCAACTGGCGGGAGGGTAGAGACCCAGTACTTC.

V usage is TRBV6-6 and J usage is TRBJ1-1; 10 positions match TRBD1. In germline, CDR1 is MNHNY, CDR2 SVGAGI (reference sequence). The V segment lost 2 bases and the J segment 5 bases; nucleotides outside the gene matches: 8. The CDR3 covers 16 residues. This CDR3 is CASSYATGGSYTEAFF. CDR3 coding DNA: TGTGCCAGCAGTTACGCGACAGGGGGCAGCTATACTGAAGCTTTCTTT.

V usage is TRBV6-5 and J usage is TRBJ2-7; possible D gene TRBD2, 6 bases. Germline CDR1 is MNHEY and CDR2 is SVGAGI. V was pared by 4 bases and J by 6 bases, with 19 bases between. This CDR3 spans 15 amino acids. Here the CDR3 reads CASSSCWDSYCEQYF. The CDR3 region has the DNA TGTGCCAGCAGTTCCTGTTGGGACTCCTACTGCGAGCAGTACTTC.

This chain uses TRBV7-2 with TRBJ2-7; 7 positions match TRBD1. Germline assignment: CDR1 SGHTA and CDR2 FQGNSA. Trimming at V came to 1 base and at J to 4 bases, leaving 10 bases not matched to a gene. CDR3 length equals 16 residues. CDR3 sequence: CASSLEVTFRGYEQYF. CDR3 DNA sequence: TGTGCCAGCAGCTTAGAGGTTACATTCAGGGGGTACGAGCAGTACTTC.

The V and J genes are TRBV4-3 and TRBJ1-1; TRBD1 might be the D (6 bases). Looked up from germline, CDR1 is LGHNA and CDR2 is YSLEER. Trimming removed 1 base at V and 7 bases at J, with 16 bases between. This CDR3 is 15 amino acids long. The CDR3: CASSQVSNRDIEAFF. The CDR3 DNA sequence: TGCGCCAGCAGCCAAGTTTCTAACCGGGACATTGAAGCTTTCTTT.

The gene calls are TRBV7-9 and TRBJ2-2; 8 bases fit TRBD2. Germline-derived CDR1 and CDR2 are SEHNR and FQNEAQ (reference sequence). The CDR3 runs 15 residues. J was trimmed by 3 bases and V by 6 bases; bases with no gene match: 6. CDR3 region: CASSPSGFYTGELFF. CDR3 DNA sequence: TGTGCCAGCAGTCCTAGCGGGTTCTACACCGGGGAGCTGTTTTTT.

The chain uses TRBV19 and TRBJ2-1, with 9 positions matching TRBD2. Germline CDR1 and CDR2: LNHDA and SQIVND (reference sequence). Trimming cost V 3 bases and J 4 bases; bases outside gene matches: 7. The CDR3 contains 16 residues. The CDR3 is CASSMLAGEGYNEQFF. The CDR3 coding sequence is TGTGCCAGTAGTATGTTAGCGGGAGAAGGGTACAATGAGCAGTTCTTC.

V gene TRBV29-1 combines with J gene TRBJ2-3; the D is unclear. V was pared by 3 bases and J by 4 bases, with 11 bases between. The germline V gene encodes CDR1 SQVTM and CDR2 ANQGSEA. The CDR3 runs 13 residues. CDR3 bases: TGCAGCGTTGACAGGTTTAACTCAGATACGCAGTATTTT. Protein: CSVDRFNSDTQYF.

The rearrangement links TRBV30 to TRBJ2-5; TRBD1 is a possible D gene (5 bases). CDR1 and CDR2 (germline): GTSNPN, SVGIG (reference sequence). With 7 bases removed from V and 2 bases from J, the gap between germline ends came to 11 bases. This CDR3 comprises 12 residues. The DNA for the CDR3 is TGTGCCTACATGACAGAGCAAGAGACCCAGTACTTC. The encoded protein is CAYMTEQETQYF.

The count of this clone is one. This sequence joins TRBV25-1 and TRBJ1-2, with 10 bases fitting TRBD1. The J segment lost 8 bases and the V segment lost 2 bases, leaving 14 bases of the junction unmatched. This CDR3 region has 17 residues. Germline V gene data show CDR1 as MGHDK and CDR2 as SYGVNS. The CDR3 loop is CASSEAPAPTGGEGYTF. For the CDR3, the DNA is TGTGCCAGCAGTGAAGCTCCCGCCCCGACAGGGGGCGAAGGCTACACCTTC.

This clone occurred many times. The chain joins TRBV2 to TRBJ1-2; D is perhaps TRBD1 (6 bases). The CDR3 has 13 residues. The ends were cut back, 7 bases at V and 4 bases at J, with 13 bases in the middle. Germline V gives CDR1 SNHLY, CDR2 FYNNEI. CDR3 sequence: CASKPDSSYGYTF. The CDR3 nucleotides read TGTGCCAGCAAGCCGGACAGTTCCTATGGCTACACCTTC.

The rearrangement joins TRBV30 to TRBJ1-4; D is undetermined. Germline assignment: CDR1 GTSNPN and CDR2 SVGIG (reference sequence). This CDR3 comprises 13 residues. Between the trimmed V and J ends, which lost 0 bases and 7 bases, there was a span of 9 bases. The CDR3 here is CAWSVGQSEKLFF. The CDR3, as DNA: TGTGCCTGGAGTGTTGGGCAGTCTGAAAAACTGTTTTTT. Using reference TRBV30 and TRBJ1-4 for the parts outside the CDR3, the full variable domain is SQTIHQWPATLVQPVGSPLSLECTVEGTSNPNLYWYRQAAGRGLQLLFYSVGIGQISSEVPQNLSASRPQDRQFILSSKKLLLSDSGFYLCAWSVGQSEKLFFGSGTQLSVL.

The chain recombines TRBV11-2 with TRBJ1-5; 11 bases are shared with TRBD1. Trimming took 4 bases from V and 7 from J; bases not matched to a gene: 6. In germline, CDR1 is SGHAT, CDR2 FQNNGV. The CDR3 runs to 15 residues. The CDR3 sequence is CASSYGQGAYQPQHF. The DNA for the CDR3 is TGTGCCAGCAGCTACGGACAGGGGGCATACCAGCCCCAGCATTTT.

The V gene is TRBV11-3, the J gene TRBJ2-2; 11 nucleotides line up with TRBD1. The CDR3 totals 14 residues. Germline assignment: CDR1 SGHNT and CDR2 YENEEA. V shed 5 bases and J 8 bases; nucleotides not matched to a gene: 4. CDR3 protein: CASSKDRGLGELFF. The CDR3 DNA reads as TGTGCCAGCAGCAAGGACAGGGGGCTTGGGGAGCTGTTTTTT.

V usage is TRBV27 and J usage is TRBJ1-1, with 7 bases fitting TRBD1. The junction had 7 bases not matched to a gene; V was cut back by 6 bases and J by 6 bases. Germline V gene sequence: CDR1 MNHEY, CDR2 SMNVEV (reference sequence). The CDR3 length is 13 residues. CDR3 residues: CASSLQGGPEAFF. CDR3 sequence (DNA): TGTGCCAGCAGCCTGCAGGGGGGCCCTGAAGCTTTCTTT.

This clone has more than one count but fewer than ten. The chain links TRBV30 to TRBJ2-6, with D perhaps TRBD1 (6 bases). The CDR3 extends over 15 amino acids. Trimming cost V 3 bases and J 2 bases, with 11 bases left between them. From germline, CDR1 is GTSNPN and CDR2 SVGIG (reference sequence). The CDR3 loop is CAWSPDRTGANVLTF. For the CDR3, the DNA is TGTGCCTGGAGCCCGGACAGAACTGGGGCCAACGTCCTGACTTTC.

The rearrangement uses TRBV18 and TRBJ1-2; D might be TRBD1 (5 bases). Germline values: CDR1 KGHSH, CDR2 LQKENI. The CDR3 is made up of 14 amino acids. Trimming took 1 base from V and 2 from J, leaving 8 bases between them. CDR3 nucleotides: TGTGCCAGCTCACCACTGCGGGACAACTATGGCTACACCTTC. Residues: CASSPLRDNYGYTF.

The rearrangement uses TRBV6-1 and TRBJ1-5; 11 bases align to TRBD1. Germline V CDR1 and CDR2: MNHNS, SASEGT. Unmatched junction bases numbered 3, after V lost 8 bases and J lost 6 bases. The CDR3 is 13 residues long. The CDR3 DNA follows: TGTGCCAGCCCCGGGACAGGGGGTCAGCCCCAGCATTTT. This gives the protein CASPGTGGQPQHF.

The chain employs TRBV6-7 and TRBJ1-6, with D perhaps matching TRBD1 (6 bases). TRBV6-7 is an open reading frame whose function is uncertain. The CDR3 length is 15 residues. V was shortened by 2 bases and J by 4 bases, with 9 bases between the two germline ends. The CDR3 sequence is CASSYTGRYNSPLHF. The CDR3 nucleotides are TGTGCCAGCAGTTACACAGGGCGATATAATTCACCCCTCCACTTT.